The sequence of this T cell receptor (beta chain) was determined in a study of cytomegalovirus exposure and HLA in healthy donors. Study conclusions and caveats: Later on, an analysis tied 15,000 to 20,000 TCR beta sequences to HLA alleles at 0.05 false discovery rate. Only CMV serostatus was available as immune exposure information.

The primer mix had 60 Vbeta and 13 Jbeta primers. Assay: immunoSEQ multiplex PCR; the TCRdb copy retains only in-frame clones and omits some. Here the sample spans some 96,000 clones, over 65% being singletons. Trimming pared 5 bases from V and 6 bases from J, leaving 15 bases between. Germline V gives CDR1 SGHTA, CDR2 FQGNSA. The CDR3 has 14 residues. A few counts support this clone. What it binds is not known. The V gene is TRBV7-2, the J gene TRBJ2-3; D possibly corresponds to TRBD1 (6 bases). This sequence originates from a woman aged 55-75 years in good health and CMV-seronegative. Input material: PBMCs. The CDR3 nucleotides read TGTGCCAGCAGCCTACAGGGCAAACTGGATACGCAGTATTTT. Amino acid sequence: CASSLQGKLDTQYF.